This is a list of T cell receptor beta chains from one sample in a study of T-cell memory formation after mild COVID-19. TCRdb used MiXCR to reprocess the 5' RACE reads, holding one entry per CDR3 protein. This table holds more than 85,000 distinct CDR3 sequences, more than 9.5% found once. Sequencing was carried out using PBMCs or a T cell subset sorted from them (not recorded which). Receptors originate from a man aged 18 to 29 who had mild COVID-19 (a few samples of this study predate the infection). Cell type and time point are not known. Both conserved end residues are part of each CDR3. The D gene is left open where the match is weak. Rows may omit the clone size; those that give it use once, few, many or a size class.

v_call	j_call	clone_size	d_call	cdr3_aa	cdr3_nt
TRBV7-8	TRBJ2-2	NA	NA	CASSLAMGAGTGELFF	TGTGCCAGCAGCTTAGCGATGGGGGCTGGCACCGGGGAGCTGTTTTTT
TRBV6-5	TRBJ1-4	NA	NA	CASSPLGGSNEKLFF	TGTGCCAGCAGCCCACTAGGGGGTTCGAATGAAAAACTGTTTTTT
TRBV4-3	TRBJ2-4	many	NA	CASSQSSGLAKNIQYF	TGCGCCAGCAGCCAAAGCTCGGGTCTAGCCAAAAACATTCAGTACTTC
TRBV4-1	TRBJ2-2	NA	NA	CASSQDRGRGTGELFF	TGCGCCAGCAGCCAAGATAGAGGCAGGGGTACTGGGGAGCTGTTTTTT
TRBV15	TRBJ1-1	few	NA	CATSRDRSTEAFF	TGTGCCACCAGCAGAGACAGGTCCACTGAAGCTTTCTTT
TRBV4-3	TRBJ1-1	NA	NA	CASSQGPPSGAFF	TGCGCCAGCAGCCAAGGCCCACCGAGCGGAGCTTTCTTT
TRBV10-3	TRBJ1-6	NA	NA	CAISESFSPLHF	TGTGCCATCAGTGAGTCCTTTTCACCCCTCCACTTT
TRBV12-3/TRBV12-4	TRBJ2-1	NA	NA	CASSLTLEQFF	TGTGCCAGCAGTTTAACTCTGGAGCAGTTCTTC
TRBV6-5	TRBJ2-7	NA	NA	CASSPRTHTYEQYF	TGTGCCAGCAGCCCCCGGACTCACACCTACGAGCAGTACTTC
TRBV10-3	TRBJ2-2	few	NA	CAISGGVSGELFF	TGTGCCATCAGTGGAGGGGTATCCGGGGAGCTGTTTTTT
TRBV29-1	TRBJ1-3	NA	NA	CSVEDMNSGNTIYF	TGCAGCGTTGAGGACATGAACTCTGGAAACACCATATATTTT
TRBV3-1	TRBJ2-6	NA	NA	CASSQGRDGANVLTF	TGTGCCAGCAGCCAAGGAAGGGATGGGGCCAACGTCCTGACTTTC
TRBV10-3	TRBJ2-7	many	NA	CAIARDVSYEQYF	TGTGCCATCGCCCGGGACGTCTCCTACGAGCAGTACTTC
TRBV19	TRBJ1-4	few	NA	CARNTEGATNEKLFF	TGTGCCAGGAATACCGAGGGGGCAACTAATGAAAAACTGTTTTTT
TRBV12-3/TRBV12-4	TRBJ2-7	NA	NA	CASSTQGTDEQYF	TGTGCCAGCAGTACCCAGGGGACTGACGAGCAGTACTTC
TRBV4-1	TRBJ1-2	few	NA	CASSQGGGGRPNYGYTF	TGCGCCAGCAGCCAAGGGGGCGGGGGGCGACCTAACTATGGCTACACCTTC
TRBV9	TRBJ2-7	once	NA	CASSAFDRPHEQYF	TGTGCCAGCAGCGCCTTTGACAGGCCCCACGAGCAGTACTTC
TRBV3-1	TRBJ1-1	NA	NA	CASSQELQGADTEAFF	TGTGCCAGCAGCCAAGAATTACAGGGCGCCGACACTGAAGCTTTCTTT
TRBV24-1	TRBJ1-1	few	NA	CATSDRAGTEAFF	TGTGCCACCAGTGATAGGGCGGGCACTGAAGCTTTCTTT
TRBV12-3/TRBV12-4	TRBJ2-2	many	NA	CASSRRDPGELFF	TGTGCCAGCAGTCGCAGGGACCCCGGGGAGCTGTTTTTT
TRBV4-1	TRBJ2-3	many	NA	CASSQDQGPPTKDTQYF	TGCGCCAGCAGCCAAGATCAGGGGCCTCCGACAAAAGATACGCAGTATTTT
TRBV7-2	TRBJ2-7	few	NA	CASSPGPVGEQYF	TGTGCCAGCAGCCCGGGACCGGTGGGGGAGCAGTACTTC